This passage covers 9 T cell receptor beta chains from one sample sequenced in a study of metastatic and nonmetastatic thyroid tumors. No treatment of any kind had been given to any patient before thyroid surgery. TCRdb re-called the PCR reads with MiXCR. The sample consists of 21,000 or so clones, approximately 16% of them appearing once. Sequencing used blood. These receptor sequences come from a male donor with papillary thyroid cancer or a benign thyroid nodule (not recorded which). Some clones in this sample may be carry-over from other donors' samples.

The chain is built from TRBV6-5 and TRBJ2-6, with 7 bases aligning to TRBD1. V lost 3 bases and J lost 4; bases outside the gene matches: 9. The CDR3 is 17 amino acids. Germline CDR1 is MNHEY and CDR2 is SVGAGI. CDR3 loop: CASSYAPTGVGANVLTF. The CDR3 DNA follows: TGTGCCAGCAGTTATGCCCCAACAGGGGTGGGGGCCAACGTCCTGACTTTC.

This clone was observed at least ten times. The rearrangement uses TRBV6-1 and TRBJ2-5; D gene unclear. The CDR3 is 13 amino acids. Trimming removed 5 bases from V and 3 bases from J, with 10 bases in between. Germline V gene data show CDR1 as MNHNS and CDR2 as SASEGT. In DNA, the CDR3 is TGTGCCAGCAGTTCCCCCTTGGAAGAGACCCAGTACTTC. As protein: CASSSPLEETQYF.

This clone is deemed medium-sized. The chain carries TRBV19 and TRBJ1-2; tentative D call: TRBD1 (5 bases). The CDR3 sequence is 15 residues long. Trimming shortened V by 6 bases and J by 7 bases, and 21 bases separated the two germline ends. Germline loops: CDR1 LNHDA, CDR2 SQIVND (reference sequence). The CDR3 sequence is CASSQLVAGAGGYTF. In DNA, the CDR3 is TGTGCCAGTAGCCAGCTCGTAGCTGGGGCGGGTGGCTACACCTTC.

In this sample, this clone turned up a few times. The V gene is TRBV6-2 or TRBV6-3, the J gene TRBJ1-2; 7 positions match TRBD1. The germline CDR1 and CDR2 sequences are MNHEY and SVGEGT. The CDR3 consists of 18 residues. V was pared by 6 bases and J by 4 bases, with 20 bases of the junction left unmatched. CDR3 protein: CASSPHPSDRLSSYGYTF. The CDR3 bases are TGTGCCAGCAGCCCTCATCCCTCGGACAGGCTTTCCTCCTATGGCTACACCTTC.

This clone occurred many times. The chain recombines TRBV10-3 with TRBJ2-1, with 7 bases fitting TRBD1. Germline V gene data show CDR1 as ENHRY and CDR2 as SYGVKD. The V and J ends lost 1 base and 7 bases, in that order; junction bases with no gene match: 10. The CDR3 totals 16 residues. CDR3 sequence reads: CAISEFREGGGNEQFF. CDR3 nucleotide sequence: TGTGCCATCAGTGAGTTTCGGGAAGGGGGCGGGAATGAGCAGTTCTTC.

Many counts were recorded for this clone. This sequence joins TRBV20-1 and TRBJ2-2, with D possibly being TRBD1 or TRBD2 (6 bases each). From germline, CDR1 is DFQATT and CDR2 SNEGSKA (reference sequence). The CDR3 totals 14 residues. Trimming removed 6 bases at V and 5 bases at J, with 16 bases between. The CDR3 DNA reads as TGCAGTGCCCTAGGACGGGGGCGGACCGGGGAGCTGTTTTTT. Protein: CSALGRGRTGELFF.

This clone ranks as medium-sized. The V call is TRBV30, the J call TRBJ2-2; possibly TRBD2 for D (5 bases). CDR3 length: 14 amino acids. Germline-derived CDR1 and CDR2 are GTSNPN and SVGIG (reference sequence). The germline V and J ends were trimmed by 7 bases and 2 bases, with 14 bases remaining between them. The CDR3 loop is CASGADSNTGELFF. In nucleotides, the CDR3 is TGTGCCTCTGGAGCGGATTCCAACACCGGGGAGCTGTTTTTT.

The genes are TRBV25-1 and TRBJ2-7; 8 nucleotides line up with TRBD1. Germline assignment: CDR1 MGHDK and CDR2 SYGVNS. The CDR3 covers 15 residues. J lost 2 bases, V lost 4 bases, and 7 bases had no gene match. CDR3 region: CASSVDRALTYEQYF. The CDR3 bases are TGTGCCAGCAGTGTGGACAGGGCACTTACCTACGAGCAGTACTTC.

Ten or more counts support this clone. The rearrangement uses TRBV9 and TRBJ2-1, with D possibly TRBD2 on 6 matching bases. This CDR3 contains 14 residues. Germline lookup yields CDR1 SGDLS and CDR2 YYNGEE. Deletions cut 6 bases from V and 4 bases from J, with 14 bases between. The CDR3 DNA sequence: TGTGCCAGCACCCCCGGTAGCGGATACAATGAGCAGTTCTTC. Encoded protein: CASTPGSGYNEQFF.